A selection of T cell receptor beta chains follows, all from one sample in a study of blood T cell repertoires in COVID-19. The protocol was immunoSEQ multiplex PCR, while the TCRdb copy is restricted to in-frame clones and leaves out a portion. Altogether about 140,000 clones are present, roughly 91% being singletons, with the ten largest covering over 2.5%. The sample comprised peripheral blood. Every receptor here comes from a man aged 55-75 years with active or convalescent COVID-19. CDR3s include the opening cysteine and the closing phenylalanine or tryptophan. The order of the fields is V gene, clone size, D gene, J gene, CDR3 DNA, CDR3 protein. D genes are given only for firm matches. Part of the rows lack a size; the others show once, few, many or a class for expanded clones.

V: TRBV6-1
size: once
D: -
J: TRBJ2-1
DNA: TGTGCCAGCAGTGAAGCCGTTCCCAATGAGCAGTTCTTC
CDR3: CASSEAVPNEQFF

V: TRBV4-3
size: -
D: -
J: TRBJ1-2
DNA: TGCGCCAGCAGCCAAGTCGCGGGGTTGGATGGCTACACCTTC
CDR3: CASSQVAGLDGYTF

V: TRBV6-6
size: once
D: -
J: TRBJ1-6
DNA: TGTGCCAGCAGGGCGGGGGGGGCGAGAAGTTCACCCCTCCACTTT
CDR3: CASRAGGARSSPLHF

V: TRBV5-1
size: -
D: -
J: TRBJ1-2
DNA: TGCGCCAGCAGCTTGGATAGGAGAACTAACTATGGCTACACCTTC
CDR3: CASSLDRRTNYGYTF

V: TRBV5-4
size: once
D: TRBD2
J: TRBJ2-7
DNA: TGTGCCAGCAGCATTGGGAGGGGTAGTTACGGGGAGCAGTACTTC
CDR3: CASSIGRGSYGEQYF

V: TRBV7-9
size: -
D: -
J: TRBJ2-7
DNA: TGTGCCAGCAGCTTAGCGTCTTTCGGGGAGTCCTCCTACGAGCAGTACTTC
CDR3: CASSLASFGESSYEQYF

V: TRBV7-9
size: -
D: -
J: TRBJ1-5
DNA: TGTGCCAGCAGCCCCCACCAGGGTCATCAGCCCCAGCATTTT
CDR3: CASSPHQGHQPQHF

V: TRBV18
size: once
D: -
J: TRBJ1-6
DNA: TGTGCCAGCTCACCGGGACAAGGCCAAGAATCACCCCTCCACTTT
CDR3: CASSPGQGQESPLHF

V: TRBV2
size: -
D: -
J: TRBJ1-2
DNA: TGTGCCAGCATAGAGGGCGCTTATGGCTACACCTTC
CDR3: CASIEGAYGYTF

V: TRBV5-5
size: -
D: TRBD1
J: TRBJ1-6
DNA: TGTGCCAGCAGGTGGACCCGACAGGGTCGATCACCCCTCCACTTT
CDR3: CASRWTRQGRSPLHF

V: TRBV19
size: -
D: -
J: TRBJ1-1
DNA: TGTGCCAGTTCAACAGGATGGGGGAACACTGAAGCTTTCTTT
CDR3: CASSTGWGNTEAFF

V: TRBV14
size: -
D: TRBD2
J: TRBJ2-3
DNA: TGTGCCAGCAGCCCTCCGGGACTAGCGGGGGGGCTTCTAACAGATACGCAGTATTTT
CDR3: CASSPPGLAGGLLTDTQYF